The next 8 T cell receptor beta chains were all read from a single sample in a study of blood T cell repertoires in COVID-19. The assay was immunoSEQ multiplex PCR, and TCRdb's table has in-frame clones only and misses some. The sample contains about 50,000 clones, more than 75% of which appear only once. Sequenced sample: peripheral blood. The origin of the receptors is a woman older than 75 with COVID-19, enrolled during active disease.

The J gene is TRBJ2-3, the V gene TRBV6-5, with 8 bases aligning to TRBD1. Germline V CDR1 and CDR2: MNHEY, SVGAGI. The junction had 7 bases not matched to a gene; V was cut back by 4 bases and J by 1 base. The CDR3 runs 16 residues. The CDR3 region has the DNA TGTGCCAGCAGTTCCCGACAGGGGTTGGGCACAGATACGCAGTATTTT. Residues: CASSSRQGLGTDTQYF.

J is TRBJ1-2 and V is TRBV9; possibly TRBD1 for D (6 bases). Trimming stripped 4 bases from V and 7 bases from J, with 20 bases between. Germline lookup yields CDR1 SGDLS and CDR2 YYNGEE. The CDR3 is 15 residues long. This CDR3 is CASSSPQGRVGGYTF. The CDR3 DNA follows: TGTGCCAGCAGCTCCCCCCAGGGGCGGGTTGGTGGCTACACCTTC.

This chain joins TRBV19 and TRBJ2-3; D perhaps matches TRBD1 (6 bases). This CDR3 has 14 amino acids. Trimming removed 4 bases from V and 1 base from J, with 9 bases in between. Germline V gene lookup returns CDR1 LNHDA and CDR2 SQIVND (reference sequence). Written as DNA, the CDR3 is TGTGCCAGTAGTACACAGGGAGGCACAGATACGCAGTATTTT. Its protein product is CASSTQGGTDTQYF.

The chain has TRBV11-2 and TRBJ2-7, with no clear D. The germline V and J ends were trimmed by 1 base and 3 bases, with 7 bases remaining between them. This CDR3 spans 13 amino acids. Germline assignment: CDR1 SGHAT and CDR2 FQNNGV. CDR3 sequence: CASSLVTRYEQYF. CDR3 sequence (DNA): TGTGCCAGCAGCTTAGTAACTCGCTACGAGCAGTACTTC. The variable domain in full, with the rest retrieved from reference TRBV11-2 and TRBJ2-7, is EAGVAQSPRYKIIEKRQSVAFWCNPISGHATLYWYQQILGQGPKLLIQFQNNGVVDDSQLPKDRFSAERLKGVDSTLKIQPAKLEDSAVYLCASSLVTRYEQYFGPGTRLTVT.

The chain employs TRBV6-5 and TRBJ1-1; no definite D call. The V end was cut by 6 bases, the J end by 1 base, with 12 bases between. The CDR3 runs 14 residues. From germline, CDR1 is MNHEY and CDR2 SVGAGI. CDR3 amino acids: CASSAWAQNTEAFF. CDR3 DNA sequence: TGTGCCAGCAGCGCTTGGGCTCAGAACACTGAAGCTTTCTTT.

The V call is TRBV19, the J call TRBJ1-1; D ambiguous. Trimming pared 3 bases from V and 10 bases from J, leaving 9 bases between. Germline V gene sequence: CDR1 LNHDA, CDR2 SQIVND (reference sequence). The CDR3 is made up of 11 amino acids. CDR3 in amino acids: CASSILGGAFF. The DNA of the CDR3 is TGTGCCAGTAGTATTCTAGGTGGAGCTTTCTTT.

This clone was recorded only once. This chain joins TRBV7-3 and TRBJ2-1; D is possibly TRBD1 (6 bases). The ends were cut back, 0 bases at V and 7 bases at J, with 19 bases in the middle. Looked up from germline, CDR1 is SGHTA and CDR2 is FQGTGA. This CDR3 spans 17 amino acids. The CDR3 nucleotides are TGTGCCAGCAGCTTAACGCTATTGTGGGGGCCAAGTAATGAGCAGTTCTTC. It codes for CASSLTLLWGPSNEQFF.

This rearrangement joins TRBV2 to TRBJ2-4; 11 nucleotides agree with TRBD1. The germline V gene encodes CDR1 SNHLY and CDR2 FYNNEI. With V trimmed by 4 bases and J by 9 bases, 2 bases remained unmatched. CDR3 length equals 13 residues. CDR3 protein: CASSGTGGVIQYF. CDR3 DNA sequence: TGTGCCAGCAGTGGGACAGGGGGCGTCATTCAGTACTTC.